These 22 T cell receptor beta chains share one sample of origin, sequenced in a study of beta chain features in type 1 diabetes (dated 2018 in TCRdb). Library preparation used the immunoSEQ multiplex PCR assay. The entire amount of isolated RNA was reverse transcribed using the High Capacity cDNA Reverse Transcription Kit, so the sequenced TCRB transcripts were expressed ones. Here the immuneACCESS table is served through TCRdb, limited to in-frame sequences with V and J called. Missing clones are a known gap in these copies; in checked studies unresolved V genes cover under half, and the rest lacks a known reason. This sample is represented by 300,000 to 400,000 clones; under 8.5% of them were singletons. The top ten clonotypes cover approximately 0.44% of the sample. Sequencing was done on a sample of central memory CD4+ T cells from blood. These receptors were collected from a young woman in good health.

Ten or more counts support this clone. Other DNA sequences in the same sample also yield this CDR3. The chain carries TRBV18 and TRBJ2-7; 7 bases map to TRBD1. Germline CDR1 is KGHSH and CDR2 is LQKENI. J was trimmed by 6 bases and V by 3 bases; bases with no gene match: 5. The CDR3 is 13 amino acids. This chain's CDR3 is CASSPGQVGEQYF. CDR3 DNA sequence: TGTGCCAGCTCACCCGGACAGGTGGGCGAGCAGTACTTC. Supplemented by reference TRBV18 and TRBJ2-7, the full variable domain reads NAGVMQNPRHLVRRRGQEARLRCSPMKGHSHVYWYRQLPEEGLKFMVYLQKENIIDESGMPKERFSAEFPKEGPSILRIQQVVRGDSAAYFCASSPGQVGEQYFGPGTRLTVT.

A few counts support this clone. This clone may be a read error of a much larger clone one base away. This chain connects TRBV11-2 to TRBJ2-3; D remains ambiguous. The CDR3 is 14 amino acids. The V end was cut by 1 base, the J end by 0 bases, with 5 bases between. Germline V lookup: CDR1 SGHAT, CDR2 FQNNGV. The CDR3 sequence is CASSLAASTDTQYF. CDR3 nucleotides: TGTGCCAGCAGCTTAGCGGCTAGCACAGATACGCAGTATTTT. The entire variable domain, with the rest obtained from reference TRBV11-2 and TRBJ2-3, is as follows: EAGVAQSPRYKIIEKRQSVAFWCNPISGHATLYWYQQILGQGPKLLIQFQNNGVVDDSQLPKDRFSAERLKGVDSTLKIQPAKLEDSAVYLCASSLAASTDTQYFGPGTRLTVL.

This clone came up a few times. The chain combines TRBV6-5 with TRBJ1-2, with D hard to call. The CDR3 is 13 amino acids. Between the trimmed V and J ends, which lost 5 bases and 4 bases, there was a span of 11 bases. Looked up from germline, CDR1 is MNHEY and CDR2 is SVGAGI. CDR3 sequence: CASSEWPSYGYTF. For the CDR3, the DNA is TGTGCCAGCAGTGAGTGGCCAAGCTATGGCTACACCTTC.

In DNA form, the CDR3 reads TGTGCCAGCAGCTTAGGGGACCCAACAGCAGGGGCCAACGTCCTGACTTTC. Encoded protein: CASSLGDPTAGANVLTF. This sequence joins TRBV7-2 and TRBJ2-6; D could derive from TRBD1 or TRBD2 (5 bases each). The CDR3 runs 17 residues. V lost 1 base and J lost 4, with 14 bases in between. Per germline, CDR1 SGHTA and CDR2 FQGNSA.

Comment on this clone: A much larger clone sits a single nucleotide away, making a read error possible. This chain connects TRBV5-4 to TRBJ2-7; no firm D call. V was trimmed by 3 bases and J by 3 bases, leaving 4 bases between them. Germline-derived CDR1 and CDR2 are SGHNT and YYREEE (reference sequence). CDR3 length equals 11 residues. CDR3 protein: CASSSHYEQYF. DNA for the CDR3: TGTGCCAGCAGCTCCCACTACGAGCAGTACTTC.

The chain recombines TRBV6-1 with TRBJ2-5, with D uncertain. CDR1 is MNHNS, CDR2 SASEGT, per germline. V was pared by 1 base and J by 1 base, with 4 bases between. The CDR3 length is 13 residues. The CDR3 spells CASSEVGQETQYF. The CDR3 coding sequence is TGTGCCAGCAGTGAAGTGGGCCAAGAGACCCAGTACTTC.

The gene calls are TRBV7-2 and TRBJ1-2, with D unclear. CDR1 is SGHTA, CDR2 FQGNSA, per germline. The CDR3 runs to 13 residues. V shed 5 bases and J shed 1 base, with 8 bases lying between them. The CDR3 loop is CASSHDLNYGYTF. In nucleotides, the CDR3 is TGTGCCAGCAGCCACGATCTTAACTATGGCTACACCTTC.

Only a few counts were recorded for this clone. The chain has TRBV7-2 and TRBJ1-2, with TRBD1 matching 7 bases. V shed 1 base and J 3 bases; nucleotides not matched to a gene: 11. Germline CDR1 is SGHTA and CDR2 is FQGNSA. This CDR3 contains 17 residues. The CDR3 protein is CASSLVGVTGSYYGYTF. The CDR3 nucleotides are TGTGCCAGCAGCTTAGTGGGTGTGACAGGGTCATACTATGGCTACACCTTC.

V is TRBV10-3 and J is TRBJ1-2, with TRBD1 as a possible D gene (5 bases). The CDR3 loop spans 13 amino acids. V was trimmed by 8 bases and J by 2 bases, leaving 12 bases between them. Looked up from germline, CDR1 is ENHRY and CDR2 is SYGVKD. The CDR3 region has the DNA TGTGCCATCGGTCCAGGGAGGAACTATGGCTACACCTTC. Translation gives CAIGPGRNYGYTF.

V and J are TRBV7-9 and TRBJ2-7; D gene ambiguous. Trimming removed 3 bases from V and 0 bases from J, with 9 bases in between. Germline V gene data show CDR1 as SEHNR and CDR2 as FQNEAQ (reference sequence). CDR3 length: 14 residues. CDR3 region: CASSFYQDSYEQYF. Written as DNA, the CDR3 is TGTGCCAGCAGCTTTTACCAGGACTCCTACGAGCAGTACTTC.

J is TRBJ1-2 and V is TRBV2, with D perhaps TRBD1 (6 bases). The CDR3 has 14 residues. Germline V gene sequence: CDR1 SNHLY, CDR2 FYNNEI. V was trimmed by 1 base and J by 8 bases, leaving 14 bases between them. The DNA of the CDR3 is TGTGCCAGCAGTGAAGAAGGTACAGGGTACGGCTACACCTTC. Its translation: CASSEEGTGYGYTF.

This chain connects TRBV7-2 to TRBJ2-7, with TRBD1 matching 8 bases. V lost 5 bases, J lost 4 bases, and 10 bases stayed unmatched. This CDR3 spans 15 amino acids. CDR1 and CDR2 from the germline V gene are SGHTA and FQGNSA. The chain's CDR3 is CASSPRQGKVYEQYF. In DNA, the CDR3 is TGTGCCAGCAGCCCCAGACAGGGGAAAGTTTACGAGCAGTACTTC.

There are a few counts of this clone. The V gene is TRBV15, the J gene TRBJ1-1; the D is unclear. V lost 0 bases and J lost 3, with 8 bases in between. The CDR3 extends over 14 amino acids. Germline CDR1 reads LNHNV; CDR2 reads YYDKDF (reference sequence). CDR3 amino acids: CATSRDRIYTEAFF. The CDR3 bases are TGTGCCACCAGCAGAGATAGAATATACACTGAAGCTTTCTTT.

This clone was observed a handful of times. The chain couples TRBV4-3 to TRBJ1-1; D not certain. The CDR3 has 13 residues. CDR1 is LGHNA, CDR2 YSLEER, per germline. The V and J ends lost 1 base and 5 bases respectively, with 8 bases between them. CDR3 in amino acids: CASSQVDGTEAFF. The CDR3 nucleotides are TGCGCCAGCAGCCAAGTGGACGGAACTGAAGCTTTCTTT.

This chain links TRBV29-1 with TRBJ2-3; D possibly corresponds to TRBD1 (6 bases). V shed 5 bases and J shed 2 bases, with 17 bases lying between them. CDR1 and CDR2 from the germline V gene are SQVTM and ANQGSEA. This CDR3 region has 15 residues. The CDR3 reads CSVNPTGSSTDTQYF. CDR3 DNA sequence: TGCAGCGTTAACCCGACAGGTTCCTCCACAGATACGCAGTATTTT.

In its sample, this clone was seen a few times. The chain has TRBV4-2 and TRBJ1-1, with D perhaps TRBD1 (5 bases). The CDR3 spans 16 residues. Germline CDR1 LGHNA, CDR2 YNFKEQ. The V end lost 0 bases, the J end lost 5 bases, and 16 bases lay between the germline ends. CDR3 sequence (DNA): TGTGCCAGCAGCCAAGATCTAGGGGAGGGGCGAACTGAAGCTTTCTTT. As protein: CASSQDLGEGRTEAFF.

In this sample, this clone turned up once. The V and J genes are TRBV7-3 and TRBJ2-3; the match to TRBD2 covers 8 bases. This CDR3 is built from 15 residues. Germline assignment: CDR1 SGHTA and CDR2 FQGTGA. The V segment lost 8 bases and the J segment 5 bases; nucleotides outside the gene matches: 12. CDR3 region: CASDRRAGEVDTQYF. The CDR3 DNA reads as TGTGCCAGCGACCGTCGAGCGGGAGAGGTAGATACGCAGTATTTT.

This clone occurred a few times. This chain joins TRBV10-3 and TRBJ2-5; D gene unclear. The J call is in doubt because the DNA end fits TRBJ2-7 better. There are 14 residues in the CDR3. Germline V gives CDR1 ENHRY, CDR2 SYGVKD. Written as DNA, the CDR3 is TGTGCCATCAGGGACCAAACGGAATCCTACGAGCAGTACTTC. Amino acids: CAIRDQTESYEQYF.

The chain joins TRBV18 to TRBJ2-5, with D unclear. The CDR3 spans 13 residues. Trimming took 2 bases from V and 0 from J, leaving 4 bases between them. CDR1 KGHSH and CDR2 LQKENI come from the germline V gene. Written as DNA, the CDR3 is TGTGCCAGCTCACCAACGTACCAAGAGACCCAGTACTTC. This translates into CASSPTYQETQYF.

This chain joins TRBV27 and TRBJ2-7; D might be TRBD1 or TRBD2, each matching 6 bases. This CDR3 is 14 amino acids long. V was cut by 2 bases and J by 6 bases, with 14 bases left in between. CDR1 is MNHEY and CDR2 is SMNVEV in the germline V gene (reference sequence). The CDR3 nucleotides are TGTGCCAGCAGTTTACCGCCGGGGGCTTTCGAGCAGTACTTC. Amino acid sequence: CASSLPPGAFEQYF.

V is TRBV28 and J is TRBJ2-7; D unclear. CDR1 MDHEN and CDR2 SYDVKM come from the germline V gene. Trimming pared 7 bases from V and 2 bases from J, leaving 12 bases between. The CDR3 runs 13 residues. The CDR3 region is CASIREEPYEQYF. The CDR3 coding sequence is TGTGCCAGCATTCGAGAGGAGCCCTACGAGCAGTACTTC.

DNA of the CDR3: TGTGCCAGCAGCGTAGCTTGGGGATCCTATGGCTACACCTTC. Residues: CASSVAWGSYGYTF. This chain links TRBV9 with TRBJ1-2; no definite D call. Germline V gene lookup returns CDR1 SGDLS and CDR2 YYNGEE. The CDR3 extends over 14 amino acids. V was pared by 0 bases and J by 4 bases, with 10 bases between.